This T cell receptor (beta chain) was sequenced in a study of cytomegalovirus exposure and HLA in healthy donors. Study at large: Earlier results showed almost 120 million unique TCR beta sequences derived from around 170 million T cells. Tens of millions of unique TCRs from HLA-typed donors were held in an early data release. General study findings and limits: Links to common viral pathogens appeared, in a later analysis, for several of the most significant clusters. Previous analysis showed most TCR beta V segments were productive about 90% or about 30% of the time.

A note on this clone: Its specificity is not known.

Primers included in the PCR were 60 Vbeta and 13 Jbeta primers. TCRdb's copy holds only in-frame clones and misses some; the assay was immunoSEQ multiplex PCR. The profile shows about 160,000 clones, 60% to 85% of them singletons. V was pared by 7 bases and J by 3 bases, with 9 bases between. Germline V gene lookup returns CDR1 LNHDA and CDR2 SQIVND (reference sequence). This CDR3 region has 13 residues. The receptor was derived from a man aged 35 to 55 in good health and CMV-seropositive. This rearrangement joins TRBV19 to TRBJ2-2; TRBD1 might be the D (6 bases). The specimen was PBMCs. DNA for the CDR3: TGTGCCAGTAAAAAGGGGGACACCGGGGAGCTGTTTTTT. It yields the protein CASKKGDTGELFF.